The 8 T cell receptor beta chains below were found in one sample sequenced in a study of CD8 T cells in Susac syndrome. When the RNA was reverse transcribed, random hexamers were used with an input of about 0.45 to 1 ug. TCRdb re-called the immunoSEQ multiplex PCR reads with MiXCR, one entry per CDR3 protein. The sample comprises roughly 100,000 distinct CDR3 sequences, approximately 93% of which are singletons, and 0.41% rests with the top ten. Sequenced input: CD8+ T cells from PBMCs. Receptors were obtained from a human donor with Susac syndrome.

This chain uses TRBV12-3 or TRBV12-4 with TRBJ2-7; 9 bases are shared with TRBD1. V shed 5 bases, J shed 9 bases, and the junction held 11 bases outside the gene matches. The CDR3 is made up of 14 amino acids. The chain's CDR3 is CASSPWGQGGGQYF. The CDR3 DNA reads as TGTGCCAGCAGTCCTTGGGGACAGGGAGGAGGGCAGTACTTC.

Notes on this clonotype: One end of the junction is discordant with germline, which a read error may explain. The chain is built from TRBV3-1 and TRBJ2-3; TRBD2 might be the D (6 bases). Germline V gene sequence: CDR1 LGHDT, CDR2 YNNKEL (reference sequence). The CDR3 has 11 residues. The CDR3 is CASSKRGSRRF. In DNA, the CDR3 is TGTGCCAGCAGCAAACGGGGGAGCAGGAGATTT.

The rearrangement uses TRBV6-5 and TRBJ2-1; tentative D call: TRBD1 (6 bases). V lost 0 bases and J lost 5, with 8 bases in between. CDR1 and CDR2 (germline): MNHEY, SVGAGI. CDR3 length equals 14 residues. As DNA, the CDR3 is TGTGCCAGCAGTTACTCGAGGGGGAACAATGAGCAGTTCTTC. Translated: CASSYSRGNNEQFF.

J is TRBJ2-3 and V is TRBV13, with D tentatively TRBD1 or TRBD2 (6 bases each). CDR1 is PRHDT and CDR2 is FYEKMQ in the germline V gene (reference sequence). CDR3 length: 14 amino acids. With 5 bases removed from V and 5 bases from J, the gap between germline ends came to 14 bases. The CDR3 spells CASSPRGLEDTQYF. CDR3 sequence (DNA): TGTGCCAGCAGCCCTCGGGGGCTCGAAGATACGCAGTATTTT.

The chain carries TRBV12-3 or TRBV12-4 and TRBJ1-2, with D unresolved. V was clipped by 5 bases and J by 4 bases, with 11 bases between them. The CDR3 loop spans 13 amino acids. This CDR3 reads CASSQDPSYGYTF. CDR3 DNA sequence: TGTGCCAGCAGTCAAGACCCGTCCTATGGCTACACCTTC.

CDR3 sequence reads: CASSMAMNTEAFF. The CDR3 region has the DNA TGTGCCAGTAGTATGGCTATGAACACTGAAGCTTTCTTT. The chain employs TRBV19 and TRBJ1-1; unclear D gene. Trimming pared 3 bases from V and 0 bases from J, leaving 5 bases between. The CDR3 covers 13 residues. Germline V gives CDR1 LNHDA, CDR2 SQIVND (reference sequence).

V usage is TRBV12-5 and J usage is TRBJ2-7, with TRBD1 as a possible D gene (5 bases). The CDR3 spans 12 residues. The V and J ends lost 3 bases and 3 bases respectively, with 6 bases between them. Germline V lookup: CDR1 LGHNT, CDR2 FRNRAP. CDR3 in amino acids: CASGFGHYEQYF. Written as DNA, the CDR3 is TGTGCTAGTGGTTTCGGACACTACGAGCAGTACTTC.

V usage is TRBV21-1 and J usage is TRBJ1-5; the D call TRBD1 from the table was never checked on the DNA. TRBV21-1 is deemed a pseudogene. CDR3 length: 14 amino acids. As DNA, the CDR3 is TGTGCCAGGGATAACCGGGACGGGGATCAGCCCCAGCATTTT. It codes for CARDNRDGDQPQHF.